The next 5 T cell receptor beta chains were all read from a single sample in a study of CD8+ T cells in alopecia areata. Investigators isolated RNA and reverse transcribed it into cDNA to act as the sequencing template. Repertoires were generated with immunoSEQ multiplex PCR, while TCRdb's copy carries only in-frame clones and drops some. The repertoire holds about 210,000 clones, with 50% to 75% as singletons. This sample's treatment: oral pan-JAK inhibitor, 5-10 mg twice daily. The sequenced sample was CD4+ T cells sorted from blood, obtained at week 4, from a patient treated with tofacitinib. All receptors derive from a human donor with alopecia areata.

The rearrangement links TRBV7-9 to TRBJ1-1; D may be TRBD1 (5 bases). With 5 bases removed from V and 4 bases from J, the gap between germline ends came to 11 bases. The V gene's germline CDR1 is SEHNR and CDR2 FQNEAQ (reference sequence). The CDR3 consists of 13 residues. CDR3 DNA: TGTGCCAGCAGCGCCCTCGGGGGCACTGAAGCTTTCTTT. Translated, it gives CASSALGGTEAFF. Based on the CDR3 plus reference TRBV7-9 and TRBJ1-1, the full variable domain is DTGVSQNPRHKITKRGQNVTFRCDPISEHNRLYWYRQTLGQGPEFLTYFQNEAQLEKSRLLSDRFSAERPKGSFSTLEIQRTEQGDSAMYLCASSALGGTEAFFGQGTRLTVV.

This chain joins TRBV5-1 and TRBJ2-7; a possible D gene is TRBD1 (7 bases). The germline V and J ends were trimmed by 2 bases and 3 bases, with 15 bases remaining between them. Germline CDR1 SGHRS, CDR2 YFSETQ. The CDR3 is 15 residues long. The CDR3 DNA follows: TGCGCCAGCAGCTTCACAGGAGGGGGCTACTACGAGCAGTACTTC. It translates to CASSFTGGGYYEQYF. Full variable domain (rest looked up from reference TRBV5-1 and TRBJ2-7): KAGVTQTPRYLIKTRGQQVTLSCSPISGHRSVSWYQQTPGQGLQFLFEYFSETQRNKGNFPGRFSGRQFSNSRSEMNVSTLELGDSALYLCASSFTGGGYYEQYFGPGTRLTVT.

This clone was observed a handful of times. The CDR3 sequence: CASTSRAHYGYTF. CDR3 sequence (DNA): TGTGCCAGCACAAGCAGGGCGCACTATGGCTACACCTTC. This chain joins TRBV2 and TRBJ1-2; a possible D gene is TRBD1 (5 bases). Germline loops: CDR1 SNHLY, CDR2 FYNNEI. The CDR3 runs to 13 residues. Deletions cut 7 bases from V and 3 bases from J, with 12 bases between.

Worth noting for this clone: Distinct nucleotide sequences in the sample also encode this CDR3. V usage is TRBV5-6 and J usage is TRBJ2-2; the match to TRBD2 covers 7 bases. Germline CDR1 SGHDT, CDR2 YYEEEE. CDR3 size: 17 residues. V lost 0 bases and J lost 2; bases outside the gene matches: 7. CDR3 residues: CASSLAGLAANTGELFF. The CDR3 nucleotides read TGTGCCAGCAGCTTGGCTGGGCTAGCGGCTAACACCGGGGAGCTGTTTTTT.

This chain connects TRBV30 to TRBJ2-7; TRBD1 agrees at 9 bases. Germline V gene sequence: CDR1 GTSNPN, CDR2 SVGIG (reference sequence). The ends lost 5 bases at V and 7 bases at J; junction bases unmatched: 9. The CDR3 is 13 amino acids. The CDR3 here is CAWGRQGVGEQYF. CDR3 nucleotide sequence: TGTGCCTGGGGACGACAGGGGGTGGGGGAGCAGTACTTC.